Listed below are T cell receptor beta chains from one sample, sequenced in a study of T cell responses to AZD1222 COVID-19 vaccine. Assay: immunoSEQ multiplex PCR; the TCRdb copy retains only in-frame clones and omits some. The repertoire consists of 120,000 or so clones, with 80% to 95% occurring once and the leading ten covering 13% to 15%. Sequences were derived from peripheral blood, sampled on day 0 of AZD1222 vaccination. These receptors were taken from an adult in good health. Both conserved end residues are part of each CDR3. Each record gives: V gene, J gene, CDR3 length, clone size, D gene, CDR3 DNA, CDR3 protein. A D gene is named only where the DNA matches it firmly. Clone size, where shown, is once, few, many, or a class for clones that have expanded.

V gene: TRBV5-4; J gene: TRBJ2-1; CDR3 length: 17; clone size: NA; D gene: TRBD2; CDR3 DNA: TGTGCCAGCATCCCCACTAGCGGGGGGGCCTTTGGCGATGAGCAGTTCTTC; CDR3 protein: CASIPTSGGAFGDEQFF
V gene: TRBV6-5; J gene: TRBJ2-3; CDR3 length: 14; clone size: once; D gene: NA; CDR3 DNA: TGTGCCAGCAGTTTCGGGGGTAGCACAGATACGCAGTATTTT; CDR3 protein: CASSFGGSTDTQYF
V gene: TRBV25-1; J gene: TRBJ1-2; CDR3 length: 15; clone size: NA; D gene: TRBD1; CDR3 DNA: TGTGCCAGCAGTGAATCGGGACAGACGAACTATGGCTACACCTTC; CDR3 protein: CASSESGQTNYGYTF
V gene: TRBV7-9; J gene: TRBJ1-2; CDR3 length: 13; clone size: once; D gene: NA; CDR3 DNA: TGTGCCAGCAGCTCAACAGGGCGGTATGGCTACACCTTC; CDR3 protein: CASSSTGRYGYTF
V gene: TRBV2; J gene: TRBJ2-7; CDR3 length: 13; clone size: once; D gene: TRBD1; CDR3 DNA: TGTGCCAGCGCCGGGACAGGGTCTTACGAGCAGTACTTC; CDR3 protein: CASAGTGSYEQYF
V gene: TRBV19; J gene: TRBJ2-7; CDR3 length: 14; clone size: NA; D gene: NA; CDR3 DNA: TGTGCCAGTAGTATCCTAGGGAGAGACTACGAGCAGTACTTC; CDR3 protein: CASSILGRDYEQYF
V gene: TRBV7-2; J gene: TRBJ2-7; CDR3 length: 15; clone size: NA; D gene: TRBD2; CDR3 DNA: TGTGCCAGCAGCCCGACTAGCGGGGGTCGTTCCATCGCGGACTTC; CDR3 protein: CASSPTSGGRSIADF
V gene: TRBV7-2; J gene: TRBJ2-7; CDR3 length: 15; clone size: few; D gene: NA; CDR3 DNA: TGTGCCAGCAGCTTAGAGTTGGGCGGGTCCTACGAGCAGTACTTC; CDR3 protein: CASSLELGGSYEQYF
V gene: TRBV27; J gene: TRBJ1-5; CDR3 length: 17; clone size: NA; D gene: TRBD1; CDR3 DNA: TGTGCCAGCAGTTTATTAGGGACAGGGGTCGGCAATCAGCCCCAGCATTTT; CDR3 protein: CASSLLGTGVGNQPQHF
V gene: TRBV5-5; J gene: TRBJ2-7; CDR3 length: 14; clone size: NA; D gene: TRBD1; CDR3 DNA: TGTGCCAGCAGCCCGGGACAGACCTCCTACGAGCAGTACTTC; CDR3 protein: CASSPGQTSYEQYF
V gene: TRBV4-1; J gene: TRBJ2-2; CDR3 length: 15; clone size: NA; D gene: TRBD2; CDR3 DNA: TGCGCCAGCAGCCAAGATCAGCGGGGGACCGGGGAGCTGTTTTTT; CDR3 protein: CASSQDQRGTGELFF
V gene: TRBV27; J gene: TRBJ1-6; CDR3 length: 17; clone size: NA; D gene: NA; CDR3 DNA: TGTGCCAGCAGTTCCAGGGAGGGGATCGGAGGGAATTCACCCCTCCACTTT; CDR3 protein: CASSSREGIGGNSPLHF
V gene: TRBV11-2; J gene: TRBJ2-7; CDR3 length: 17; clone size: NA; D gene: NA; CDR3 DNA: TGTGCCAGCAGCGAAATAGGGGGGCAGGGAGGAGGCTACGAGCAGTACTTC; CDR3 protein: CASSEIGGQGGGYEQYF
V gene: TRBV10-3; J gene: TRBJ2-7; CDR3 length: 14; clone size: NA; D gene: NA; CDR3 DNA: TGTGCCATCAATAGTCGGGCAGATGGCTACGAGCAGTACTTC; CDR3 protein: CAINSRADGYEQYF
V gene: TRBV7-9; J gene: TRBJ2-1; CDR3 length: 15; clone size: NA; D gene: TRBD2; CDR3 DNA: TGTGCCAGCAGCTTGGAAGCGGGAGTGGGGAATGAGCAGTTCTTC; CDR3 protein: CASSLEAGVGNEQFF
V gene: TRBV4-1; J gene: TRBJ1-2; CDR3 length: 11; clone size: NA; D gene: TRBD1; CDR3 DNA: TGCGCCAGCAGCTACAGGGGAGGCTACACCTTC; CDR3 protein: CASSYRGGYTF
V gene: TRBV15; J gene: TRBJ2-3; CDR3 length: 17; clone size: NA; D gene: TRBD2; CDR3 DNA: TGTGCCACCAGCAGCTCTGGACTAGCGGGAGGCCCAGATACGCAGTATTTT; CDR3 protein: CATSSSGLAGGPDTQYF
V gene: TRBV14; J gene: TRBJ2-1; CDR3 length: 20; clone size: NA; D gene: TRBD2; CDR3 DNA: TGTGCCAGCAGCCAAGAGCTGGGACTAGCGGGAGTGAATCCCTACAATGAGCAGTTCTTC; CDR3 protein: CASSQELGLAGVNPYNEQFF
V gene: TRBV11-3; J gene: TRBJ2-5; CDR3 length: 13; clone size: NA; D gene: NA; CDR3 DNA: TGTGCCAGCAGCTTATTCGCCCAAGAGACCCAGTACTTC; CDR3 protein: CASSLFAQETQYF
V gene: TRBV29-1; J gene: TRBJ2-2; CDR3 length: 13; clone size: NA; D gene: NA; CDR3 DNA: TGCAGCGTTGTGGGACAGAACACCGGGGAGCTGTTTTTT; CDR3 protein: CSVVGQNTGELFF
V gene: TRBV7-8; J gene: TRBJ2-1; CDR3 length: 15; clone size: few; D gene: TRBD1; CDR3 DNA: TGTGCCAGCAGCTTAGCGGGGACAGGGCCCCATGAGCAGTTCTTC; CDR3 protein: CASSLAGTGPHEQFF
V gene: TRBV10-3; J gene: TRBJ2-6; CDR3 length: 16; clone size: NA; D gene: TRBD1; CDR3 DNA: TGTGCCATCAGTGCGGGACAGGCCTCTGGGGCCAACGTCCTGACTTTC; CDR3 protein: CAISAGQASGANVLTF